This T cell receptor beta chain was recorded in a study of OX40 agonist ivuxolimab in advanced cancers. Across the whole study: 30% to 40% of patients had received prior checkpoint inhibitor therapy.

Sequencing used immunoSEQ multiplex PCR; TCRdb keeps in-frame clones, though not all of them. Seen here are 75,000 to 95,000 clones, 75% to 90% observed once, and the top ten hold about 0.2%. Regarding this clone: Its antigen is as yet unknown.

Autoimmune disease history or systemic immunosuppression meant exclusion. Notes on the study in general: CD8+ T cells were the subset that, on average, had more expanded clones than CD4+.

This CDR3 comprises 14 residues. V lost 6 bases to trimming and J lost 6 bases, with 19 bases between them. Germline CDR1 is SQVTM and CDR2 is ANQGSEA. Sample: CD4+ or CD8+ T cells sorted from blood, taken in a trial of the OX40 agonist ivuxolimab. The sequence was obtained from an adult with an advanced solid tumor such as melanoma, head and neck, liver or kidney cancer. The chain couples TRBV29-1 to TRBJ2-3; perhaps D is TRBD1 or TRBD2 (6 bases each). The CDR3 region has the DNA TGCAGCGTCTTAGGACAGTCAAGCGGGGATACGCAGTATTTT. Translating it yields CSVLGQSSGDTQYF.